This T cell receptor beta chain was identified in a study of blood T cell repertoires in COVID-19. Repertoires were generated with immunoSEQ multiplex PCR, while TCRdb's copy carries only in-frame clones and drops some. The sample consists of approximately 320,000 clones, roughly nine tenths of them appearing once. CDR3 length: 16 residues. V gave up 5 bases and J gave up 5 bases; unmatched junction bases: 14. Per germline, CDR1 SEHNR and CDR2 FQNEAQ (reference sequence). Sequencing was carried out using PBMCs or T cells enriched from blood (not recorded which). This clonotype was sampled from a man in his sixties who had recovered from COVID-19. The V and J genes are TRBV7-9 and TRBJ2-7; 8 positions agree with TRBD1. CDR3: CASSLLPGTGYDEQYF. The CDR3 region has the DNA TGTGCCAGCAGCCTTCTACCCGGGACAGGTTACGACGAGCAGTACTTC.